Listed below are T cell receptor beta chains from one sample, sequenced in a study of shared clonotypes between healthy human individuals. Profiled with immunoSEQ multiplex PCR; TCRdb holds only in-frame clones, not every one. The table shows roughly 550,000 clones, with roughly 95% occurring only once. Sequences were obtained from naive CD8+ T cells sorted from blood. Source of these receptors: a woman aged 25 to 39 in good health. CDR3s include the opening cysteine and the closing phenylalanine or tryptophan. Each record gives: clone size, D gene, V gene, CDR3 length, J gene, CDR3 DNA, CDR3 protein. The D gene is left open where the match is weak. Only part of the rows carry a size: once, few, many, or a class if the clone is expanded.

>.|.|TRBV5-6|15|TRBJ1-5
TGTGCCAGCAGCTTGTTGGCGCCAGGGAATCAGCCCCAGCATTTT
CASSLLAPGNQPQHF
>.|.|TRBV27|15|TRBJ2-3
TGTGCCAGCAGTTTAGGCGGGTCCAGCACAGATACGCAGTATTTT
CASSLGGSSTDTQYF
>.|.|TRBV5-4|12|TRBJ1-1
TGTGCCAGCAGCTTTCAGGGTCCTGAAGCTTTCTTT
CASSFQGPEAFF
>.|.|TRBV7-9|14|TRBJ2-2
TGTGCCACGAGGGGCACCTCGGGGACCGGGGAGCTGTTTTTT
CATRGTSGTGELFF
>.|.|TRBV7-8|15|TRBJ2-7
TGTGCCAGCAGCTTAGCGCTGGAGGGCCCCCTCCAGCAGTACTTC
CASSLALEGPLQQYF
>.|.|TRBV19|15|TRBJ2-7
TGTGCCAGTAGTTTCCTAGCGGGACAGGGCTACGAGCAGTACTTC
CASSFLAGQGYEQYF
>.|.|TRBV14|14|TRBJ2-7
TGTGCCAGCAGCCTGTTGGCCACCCCCTACGAGCAGTACTTC
CASSLLATPYEQYF
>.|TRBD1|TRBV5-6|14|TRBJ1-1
TGTGCCAGCAGCTTGCTGGACAGGGGAACTGAAGCTTTCTTT
CASSLLDRGTEAFF
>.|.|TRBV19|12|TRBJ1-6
TGTGCCAGTAGCCGGGCAGGGCAGGCCCTCCACTTT
CASSRAGQALHF
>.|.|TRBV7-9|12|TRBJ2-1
TGTGCCAGCAGCCCTGACTTCGATGAGCAGTTCTTC
CASSPDFDEQFF
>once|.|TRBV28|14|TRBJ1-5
TGTGCCAGCAGTTTACGAGAGGTGTCTCAGCCCCAGCATTTT
CASSLREVSQPQHF
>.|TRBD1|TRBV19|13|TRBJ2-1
TGTGCCAGCCTGGGACAGACCTACAATGAGCAGTTCTTC
CASLGQTYNEQFF
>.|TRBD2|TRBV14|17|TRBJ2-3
TGTGCCAGCAGCCAGGGACTAGCGGAGCGAACCACAGATACGCAGTATTTT
CASSQGLAERTTDTQYF
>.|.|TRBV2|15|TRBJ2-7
TGTGCCAGCAGTGAACAGGCTTACGGCTCCTACGAGCAGTACTTC
CASSEQAYGSYEQYF
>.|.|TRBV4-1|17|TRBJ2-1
TGCGCCAGCAGCCTTGCACTTGGGCGTGGAGCCTTCAATGAGCAGTTCTTC
CASSLALGRGAFNEQFF
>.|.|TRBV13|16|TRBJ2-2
TGTGCCAGCAGCCTAGGTTCGCCGGGCAGGACCGGGGAGCTGTTTTTT
CASSLGSPGRTGELFF
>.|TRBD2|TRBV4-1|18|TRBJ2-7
TGCGCCAGCAGCCATGACTCTAGCGGGAGGTCCCCTGGCCACGAGCAGTACTTT
CASSHDSSGRSPGHEQYF
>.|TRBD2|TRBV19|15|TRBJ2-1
TGTGCCAGTAGTCCGACTAGCGGAAGGCTAGGTGAGCAGTTCTTC
CASSPTSGRLGEQFF
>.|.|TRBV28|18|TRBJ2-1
TGTGCCAGCAGTTTATCCTGGTGGTCCGCCAGCTCCTACAATGAGCAGTTCTTC
CASSLSWWSASSYNEQFF
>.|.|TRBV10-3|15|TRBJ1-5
TGTGCCATCAGTGATGAAACAGCTAGCAATCAGCCCCAGCATTTT
CAISDETASNQPQHF